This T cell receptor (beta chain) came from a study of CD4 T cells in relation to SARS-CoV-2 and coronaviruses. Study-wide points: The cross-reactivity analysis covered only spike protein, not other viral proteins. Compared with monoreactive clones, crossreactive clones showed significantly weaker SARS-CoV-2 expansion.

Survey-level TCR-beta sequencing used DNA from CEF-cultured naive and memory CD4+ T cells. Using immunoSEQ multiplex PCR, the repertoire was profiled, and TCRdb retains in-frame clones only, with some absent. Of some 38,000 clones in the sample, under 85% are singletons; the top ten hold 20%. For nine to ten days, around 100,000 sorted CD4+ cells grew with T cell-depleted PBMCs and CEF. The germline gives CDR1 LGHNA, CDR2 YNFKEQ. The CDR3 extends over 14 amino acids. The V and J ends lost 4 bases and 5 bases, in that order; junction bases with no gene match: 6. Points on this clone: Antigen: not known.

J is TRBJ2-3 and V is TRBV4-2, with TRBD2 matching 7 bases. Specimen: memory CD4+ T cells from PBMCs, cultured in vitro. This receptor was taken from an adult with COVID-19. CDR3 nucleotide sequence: TGTGCCAGCAGCCCGACTAGCAGGCGAGATACGCAGTATTTT. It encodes CASSPTSRRDTQYF.